A selection of T cell receptor beta chains follows, all from one sample in a study of response to subunit inactivated influenza vaccine. TCRdb itself ran the RT-PCR reads through MiXCR, one entry per CDR3 protein. The sample includes about half a million distinct CDR3 sequences, approximately 9.9% of them seen just once. Sequenced material: PBMCs from blood, taken 35 to 45 days after vaccination. Receptor source: a man aged 50 to 60 who received an inactivated influenza vaccine. Both conserved end residues are part of each CDR3. The D gene is left open where the match is weak. The size of a clone is reported for some rows only, either as once, few or many, or as a class for expanded clones.

J,D,V,size,CDR3,DNA
TRBJ2-3,TRBD2,TRBV20-1,few,CSAGWGGDTQYF,TGCAGTGCTGGGTGGGGGGGGGATACGCAGTATTTT
TRBJ2-7,TRBD1,TRBV10-3,-,CAISGGTDAEQYF,TGTGCCATCAGTGGAGGGACAGACGCCGAGCAGTACTTC
TRBJ2-7,TRBD2,TRBV11-2,-,CASSSTGTSIGQYF,TGTGCCAGCAGTTCTACCGGGACTAGTATAGGGCAGTACTTC
TRBJ2-1,-,TRBV29-1,many,CSVELGYNEQFF,TGCAGCGTTGAACTAGGGTATAATGAGCAGTTCTTC
TRBJ2-1,-,TRBV12-3/TRBV12-4,many,CASSPTSGHEQFF,TGTGCCAGCAGTCCCACTAGTGGACATGAGCAGTTCTTC
TRBJ2-3,TRBD2,TRBV4-2,-,CASSQGTSGVTDTQYF,TGTGCCAGCAGCCAAGGTACTAGCGGGGTTACAGATACGCAGTATTTT
TRBJ2-1,-,TRBV5-4,many,CASSLGGPSSYNEQFF,TGTGCCAGCAGCTTGGGTGGACCGAGCTCCTACAATGAGCAGTTCTTC
TRBJ1-5,-,TRBV20-1,few,CSARVGGARQPQHF,TGCAGTGCTAGAGTTGGGGGGGCTAGGCAGCCCCAGCATTTT
TRBJ2-3,-,TRBV20-1,few,CSASWGITDTQYF,TGCAGTGCTAGTTGGGGGATCACAGATACGCAGTATTTT
TRBJ2-1,-,TRBV10-3,many,CAISEERAHYNEQFF,TGTGCCATCAGTGAAGAGCGGGCCCACTACAATGAGCAGTTCTTC
TRBJ1-1,-,TRBV20-1,many,CSARDRGARGHEAFF,TGCAGTGCTAGAGATAGGGGGGCGCGTGGTCATGAAGCTTTCTTT
TRBJ1-1,TRBD1,TRBV19,few,CATRRTGGLDTEAFF,TGTGCCACTAGGAGGACAGGGGGCTTAGACACTGAAGCTTTCTTT
TRBJ2-3,-,TRBV12-3/TRBV12-4,many,CASSFSGSDTQYF,TGTGCCAGCAGTTTTTCGGGGTCAGATACGCAGTATTTT
TRBJ2-7,-,TRBV27,-,CASSKTGYEQYF,TGTGCCAGCAGTAAAACAGGGTACGAGCAGTACTTC
TRBJ1-1,-,TRBV11-2,many,CASSSGRLVEAFF,TGTGCCAGCAGCTCTGGGAGGTTGGTGGAAGCTTTCTTT
TRBJ2-5,-,TRBV12-3/TRBV12-4,few,CASSSGRLIQETQYF,TGTGCCAGCAGTTCCGGTCGGCTGATCCAAGAGACCCAGTACTTC
TRBJ1-2,-,TRBV6-2/TRBV6-3,few,CASSYSPTRRYGYTF,TGTGCCAGCAGTTACTCTCCGACGAGGAGGTATGGCTACACCTTC
TRBJ2-5,TRBD2,TRBV5-1,-,CASSLGGRVMETQYF,TGCGCCAGCAGCCTGGGGGGGAGGGTCATGGAGACCCAGTACTTC
TRBJ2-5,TRBD2,TRBV5-1,-,CASSRATSGQETQYF,TGCGCCAGCAGCAGGGCGACTAGCGGCCAAGAGACCCAGTACTTC
TRBJ2-7,-,TRBV7-2,-,CASRGGSSWEQYF,TGTGCCAGCAGGGGCGGATCCAGTTGGGAGCAGTACTTC
TRBJ2-1,TRBD2,TRBV5-1,few,CASSTRTSGGRSNEQFF,TGCGCCAGCAGCACCAGGACTAGCGGGGGCCGTTCCAATGAGCAGTTCTTC
TRBJ1-2,-,TRBV27,-,CASSLGTGQGYTF,TGTGCCAGCAGTTTAGGGACCGGACAGGGCTACACCTTC
TRBJ2-1,TRBD2,TRBV7-8,few,CASSSRLAGGYSYNEQFF,TGTGCCAGCAGCTCGCGACTAGCGGGAGGTTACTCCTACAATGAGCAGTTCTTC
TRBJ2-1,-,TRBV6-2/TRBV6-3,-,CASLLRGLDSYIEQFF,TGTGCCAGCCTCCTCAGGGGACTGGATTCCTACATTGAGCAGTTCTTC
TRBJ2-7,-,TRBV12-3/TRBV12-4,many,CASSFWGTRVEQYF,TGTGCCAGCAGTTTTTGGGGGACCCGGGTCGAGCAGTACTTC
TRBJ2-2,TRBD1,TRBV5-1,-,CASSFGQGETGELFF,TGCGCCAGCAGCTTTGGACAGGGAGAAACCGGGGAGCTGTTTTTT
TRBJ2-3,-,TRBV12-3/TRBV12-4,few,CASSPGRTDTQYF,TGTGCCAGCAGTCCGGGTCGCACAGATACGCAGTATTTT
TRBJ1-2,TRBD1,TRBV4-2,-,CASSQVADRANYGYTF,TGTGCCAGCAGCCAAGTTGCGGACAGGGCTAACTATGGCTACACCTTC
TRBJ2-3,-,TRBV10-3,many,CAIRPGPPSTDTQYF,TGTGCCATCAGACCGGGGCCTCCTTCTACAGATACGCAGTATTTT
TRBJ2-4,-,TRBV29-1,many,CSVESGGPAKNIQYF,TGCAGCGTTGAATCTGGGGGCCCTGCCAAAAACATTCAGTACTTC
TRBJ1-6,-,TRBV9,-,CASNRGSNSPLHF,TGTGCCAGCAACCGGGGTTCTAATTCACCCCTCCACTTT
TRBJ2-2,TRBD1,TRBV5-1,few,CASSLDQGAASGELFF,TGCGCCAGCAGCTTGGATCAGGGGGCTGCCTCCGGGGAGCTGTTTTTT
TRBJ1-2,-,TRBV4-2,-,CASSQDPAGKGYTF,TGTGCCAGCAGCCAAGATCCGGCAGGGAAAGGCTACACCTTC
TRBJ2-7,TRBD2,TRBV10-3,many,CAIAPSGVYYEQYF,TGTGCCATCGCGCCTAGCGGGGTTTACTACGAGCAGTACTTC
TRBJ2-1,-,TRBV15,few,CATSRDPRLKDEQFF,TGTGCCACCAGCAGAGATCCCCGATTAAAGGATGAGCAGTTCTTC
TRBJ2-1,TRBD2,TRBV20-1,many,CSASGGTSINEQFF,TGCAGTGCTAGCGGGGGGACTAGCATAAATGAGCAGTTCTTC
TRBJ1-4,-,TRBV20-1,-,CSARPARGEKLFF,TGCAGTGCTCGACCGGCGAGAGGAGAAAAACTGTTTTTT
TRBJ1-5,-,TRBV7-2,many,CASSLGFGNQPQHF,TGTGCCAGCAGCTTAGGCTTTGGCAACCAGCCCCAGCATTTT
TRBJ2-7,TRBD2,TRBV20-1,-,CSASKPLLAGGGEQYF,TGCAGTGCATCTAAGCCCTTACTAGCGGGAGGTGGAGAGCAGTACTTC
TRBJ2-5,-,TRBV21-1,-,CASSKAERGGQETQYF,TGTGCCAGCAGCAAAGCGGAGCGGGGGGGCCAAGAGACCCAGTACTTC
TRBJ2-2,-,TRBV28,few,CASSPRDINTGELFF,TGTGCCAGCAGTCCACGGGACATTAACACCGGGGAGCTGTTTTTT
TRBJ2-3,TRBD2,TRBV12-3/TRBV12-4,-,CASRPGLAGGPADTQYF,TGTGCCAGCAGACCGGGACTAGCGGGGGGCCCTGCAGATACGCAGTATTTT
TRBJ2-1,TRBD2,TRBV4-2,-,CASSHKPGGSYNEQFF,TGTGCCAGCAGCCACAAACCGGGGGGCTCCTACAATGAGCAGTTCTTC
TRBJ2-5,TRBD1,TRBV7-6,-,CASSLQGAWETQYF,TGTGCCAGCAGCCTACAGGGGGCTTGGGAGACCCAGTACTTC
TRBJ2-7,TRBD1,TRBV4-3,once,CASSQGWDRDSYEQYF,TGCGCCAGCAGCCAAGGGTGGGACAGGGATTCCTACGAGCAGTACTTC
TRBJ2-1,-,TRBV6-2/TRBV6-3,few,CASGPSSYNEQFF,TGTGCCAGCGGCCCAAGCTCCTACAATGAGCAGTTCTTC
TRBJ2-5,TRBD1,TRBV5-4,-,CASSPGTDKETQYF,TGTGCCAGCAGCCCTGGGACAGATAAAGAGACCCAGTACTTC
TRBJ2-1,-,TRBV24-1,-,CATSDLKSSYNEQFF,TGTGCCACCAGTGATTTGAAAAGCTCCTACAATGAGCAGTTCTTC
TRBJ1-6,-,TRBV20-1,-,CSARDPSGNDSPLHF,TGCAGTGCTAGAGATCCGTCCGGGAATGATTCACCCCTCCACTTT
TRBJ2-5,TRBD1,TRBV30,few,CAWSGTGDGETQYF,TGTGCCTGGAGTGGGACAGGGGATGGGGAGACCCAGTACTTC